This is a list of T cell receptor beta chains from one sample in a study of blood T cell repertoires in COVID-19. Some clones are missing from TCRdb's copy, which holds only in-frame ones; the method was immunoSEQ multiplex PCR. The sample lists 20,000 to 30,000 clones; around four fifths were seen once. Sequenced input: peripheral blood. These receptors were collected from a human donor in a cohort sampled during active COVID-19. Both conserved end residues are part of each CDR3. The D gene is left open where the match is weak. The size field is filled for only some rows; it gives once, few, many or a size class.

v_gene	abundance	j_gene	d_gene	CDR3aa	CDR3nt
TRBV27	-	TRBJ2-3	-	CASSPTSTTTQYF	TGTGCCAGCAGTCCTACTAGTACAACTACGCAGTATTTT
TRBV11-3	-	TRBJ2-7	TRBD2	CASSLGGAGEYEQYF	TGTGCCAGCAGCTTAGGAGGAGCGGGGGAATACGAGCAGTACTTC
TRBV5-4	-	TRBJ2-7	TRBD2	CATAPSGGYEQYF	TGTGCCACAGCCCCTAGCGGGGGCTACGAGCAGTACTTC
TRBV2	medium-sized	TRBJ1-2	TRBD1	CASIPGQGVYSYGYTF	TGTGCCAGTATACCGGGACAGGGGGTTTATTCCTATGGCTACACCTTC
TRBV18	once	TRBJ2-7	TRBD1	CASSPLRTGSYEQYF	TGTGCCAGCTCACCACTCAGGACAGGGTCCTACGAGCAGTACTTC
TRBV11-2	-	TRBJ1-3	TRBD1	CASSSYDRVGNTIYF	TGTGCCAGCAGCTCCTATGACAGGGTCGGGAACACCATATATTTT
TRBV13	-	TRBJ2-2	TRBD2	CASTLGTTNSGELFF	TGTGCCAGCACCCTCGGGACTACCAATAGCGGGGAGCTGTTTTTT
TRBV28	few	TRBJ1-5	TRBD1	CASIAGQGFSNQPQHF	TGTGCCAGCATTGCGGGACAGGGATTCAGCAATCAGCCCCAGCATTTT
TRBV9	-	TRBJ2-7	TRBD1	CASSAGTGGYTGDEQYF	TGTGCCAGCAGCGCCGGGACAGGGGGCTACACTGGGGACGAGCAGTACTTC
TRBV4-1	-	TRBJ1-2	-	CASSQVTANYGYTF	TGCGCCAGCAGCCAAGTGACAGCTAACTATGGCTACACCTTC